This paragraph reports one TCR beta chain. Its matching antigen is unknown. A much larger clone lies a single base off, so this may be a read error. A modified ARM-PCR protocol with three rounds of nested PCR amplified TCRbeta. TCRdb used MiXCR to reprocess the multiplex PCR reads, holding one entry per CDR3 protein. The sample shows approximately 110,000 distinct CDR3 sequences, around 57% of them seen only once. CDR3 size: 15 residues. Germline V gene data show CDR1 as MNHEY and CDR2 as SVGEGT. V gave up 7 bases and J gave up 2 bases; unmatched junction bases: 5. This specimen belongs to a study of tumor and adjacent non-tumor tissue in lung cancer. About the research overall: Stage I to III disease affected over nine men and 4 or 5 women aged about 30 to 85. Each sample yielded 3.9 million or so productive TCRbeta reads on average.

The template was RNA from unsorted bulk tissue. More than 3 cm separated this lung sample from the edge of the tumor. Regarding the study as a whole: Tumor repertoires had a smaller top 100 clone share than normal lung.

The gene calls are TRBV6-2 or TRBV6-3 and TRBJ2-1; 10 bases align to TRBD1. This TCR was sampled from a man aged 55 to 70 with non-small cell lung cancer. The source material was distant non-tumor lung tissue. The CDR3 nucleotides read TGTGCCAGCATCGGCGGACAGGGGGCCTACAATGAGCAGTTCTTC. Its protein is CASIGGQGAYNEQFF.